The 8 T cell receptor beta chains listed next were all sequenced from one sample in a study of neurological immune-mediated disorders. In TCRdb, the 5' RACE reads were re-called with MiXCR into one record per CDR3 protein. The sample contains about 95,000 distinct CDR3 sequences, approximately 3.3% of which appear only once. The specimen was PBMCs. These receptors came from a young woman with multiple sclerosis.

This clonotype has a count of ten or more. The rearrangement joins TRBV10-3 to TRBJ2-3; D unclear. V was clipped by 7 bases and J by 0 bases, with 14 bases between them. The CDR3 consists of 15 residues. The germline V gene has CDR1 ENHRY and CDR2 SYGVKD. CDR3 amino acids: CAIIDEDTSTDTQYF. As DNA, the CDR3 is TGTGCCATCATAGATGAGGATACTAGCACAGATACGCAGTATTTT.

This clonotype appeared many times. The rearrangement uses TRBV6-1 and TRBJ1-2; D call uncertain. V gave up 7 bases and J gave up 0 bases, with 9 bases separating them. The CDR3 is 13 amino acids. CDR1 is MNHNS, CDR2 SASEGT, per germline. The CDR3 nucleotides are TGTGCCAGCAAACCAGAAGCTAACTATGGCTACACCTTC. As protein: CASKPEANYGYTF.

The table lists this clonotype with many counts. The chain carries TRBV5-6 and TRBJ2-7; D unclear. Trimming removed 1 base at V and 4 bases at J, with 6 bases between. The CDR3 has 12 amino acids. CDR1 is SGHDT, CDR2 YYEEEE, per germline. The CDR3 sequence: CASSLIGYEQYF. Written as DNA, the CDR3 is TGTGCCAGCAGCTTGATAGGTTACGAGCAGTACTTC.

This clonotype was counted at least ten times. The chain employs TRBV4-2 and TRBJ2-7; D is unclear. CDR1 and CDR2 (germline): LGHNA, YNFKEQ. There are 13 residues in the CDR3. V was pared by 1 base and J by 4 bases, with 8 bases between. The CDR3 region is CASSQVPLYEQYF. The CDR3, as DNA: TGTGCCAGCAGCCAAGTCCCCCTTTACGAGCAGTACTTC.

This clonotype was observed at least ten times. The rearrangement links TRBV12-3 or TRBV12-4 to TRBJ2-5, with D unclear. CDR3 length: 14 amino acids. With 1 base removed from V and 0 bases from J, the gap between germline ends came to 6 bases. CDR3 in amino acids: CASSLGQDQETQYF. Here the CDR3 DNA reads TGTGCCAGCAGTTTAGGGCAGGACCAAGAGACCCAGTACTTC.

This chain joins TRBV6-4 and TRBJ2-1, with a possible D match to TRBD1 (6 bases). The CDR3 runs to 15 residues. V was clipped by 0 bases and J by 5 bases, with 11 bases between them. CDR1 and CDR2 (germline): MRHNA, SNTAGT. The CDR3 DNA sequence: TGTGCCAGCAGTGACTCCCCGACAGGCAACAATGAGCAGTTCTTC. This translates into CASSDSPTGNNEQFF.

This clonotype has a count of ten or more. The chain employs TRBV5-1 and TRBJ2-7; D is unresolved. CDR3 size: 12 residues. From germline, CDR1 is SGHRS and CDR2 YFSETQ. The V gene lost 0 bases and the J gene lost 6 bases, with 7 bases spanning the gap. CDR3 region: CASSLEGSEQYF. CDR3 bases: TGCGCCAGCAGCTTGGAGGGTTCCGAGCAGTACTTC.

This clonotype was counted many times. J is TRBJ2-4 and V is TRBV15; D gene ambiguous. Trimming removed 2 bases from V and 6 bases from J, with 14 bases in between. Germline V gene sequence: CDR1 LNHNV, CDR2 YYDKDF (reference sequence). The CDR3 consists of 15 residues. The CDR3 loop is CATSRYGMSLNIQYF. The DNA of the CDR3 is TGTGCCACCAGCAGATATGGGATGTCTTTAAACATTCAGTACTTC. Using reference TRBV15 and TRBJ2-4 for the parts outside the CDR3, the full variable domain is DAMVIQNPRYQVTQFGKPVTLSCSQTLNHNVMYWYQQKSSQAPKLLFHYYDKDFNNEADTPDNFQSRRPNTSFCFLDIRSPGLGDTAMYLCATSRYGMSLNIQYFGAGTRLSVL.